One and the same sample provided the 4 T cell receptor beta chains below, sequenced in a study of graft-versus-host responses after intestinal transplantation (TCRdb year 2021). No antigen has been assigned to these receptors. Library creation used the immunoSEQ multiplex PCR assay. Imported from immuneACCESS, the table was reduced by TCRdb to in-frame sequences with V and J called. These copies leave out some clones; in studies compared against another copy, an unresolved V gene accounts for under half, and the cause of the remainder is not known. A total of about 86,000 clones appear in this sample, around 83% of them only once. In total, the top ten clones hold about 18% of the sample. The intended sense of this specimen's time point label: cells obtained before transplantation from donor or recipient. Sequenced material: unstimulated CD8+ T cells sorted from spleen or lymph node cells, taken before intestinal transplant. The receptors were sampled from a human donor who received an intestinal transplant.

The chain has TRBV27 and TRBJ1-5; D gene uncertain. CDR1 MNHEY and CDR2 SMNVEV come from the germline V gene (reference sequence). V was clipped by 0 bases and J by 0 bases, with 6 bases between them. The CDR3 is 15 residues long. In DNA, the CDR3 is TGTGCCAGCAGTTTATCGCCTTATAGCAATCAGCCCCAGCATTTT. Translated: CASSLSPYSNQPQHF.

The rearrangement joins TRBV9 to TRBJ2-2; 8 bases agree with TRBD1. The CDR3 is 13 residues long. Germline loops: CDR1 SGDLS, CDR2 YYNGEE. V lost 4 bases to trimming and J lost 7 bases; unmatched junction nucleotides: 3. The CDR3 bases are TGTGCCAGCAGCCCTGGACAGGGCGGGGAGCTGTTTTTT. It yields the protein CASSPGQGGELFF. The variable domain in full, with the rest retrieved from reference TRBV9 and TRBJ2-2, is DSGVTQTPKHLITATGQRVTLRCSPRSGDLSVYWYQQSLDQGLQFLIQYYNGEERAKGNILERFSAQQFPDLHSELNLSSLELGDSALYFCASSPGQGGELFFGEGSRLTVL.

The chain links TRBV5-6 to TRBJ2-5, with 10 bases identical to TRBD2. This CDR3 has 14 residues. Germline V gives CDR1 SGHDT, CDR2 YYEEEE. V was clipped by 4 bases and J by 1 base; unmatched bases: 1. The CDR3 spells CASSGLAVQETQYF. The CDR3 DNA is TGTGCCAGCAGCGGACTAGCGGTCCAAGAGACCCAGTACTTC. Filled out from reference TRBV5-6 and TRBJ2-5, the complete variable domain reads DAGVTQSPTHLIKTRGQQVTLRCSPKSGHDTVSWYQQALGQGPQFIFQYYEEEERQRGNFPDRFSGHQFPNYSSELNVNALLLGDSALYLCASSGLAVQETQYFGPGTRLLVL.

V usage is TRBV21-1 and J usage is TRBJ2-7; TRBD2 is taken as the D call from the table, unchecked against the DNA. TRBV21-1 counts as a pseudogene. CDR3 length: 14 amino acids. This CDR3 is CASPRWRRSYEQYF. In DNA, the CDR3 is TGTGCCAGCCCAAGGTGGCGAAGGAGCTACGAGCAGTACTTC.